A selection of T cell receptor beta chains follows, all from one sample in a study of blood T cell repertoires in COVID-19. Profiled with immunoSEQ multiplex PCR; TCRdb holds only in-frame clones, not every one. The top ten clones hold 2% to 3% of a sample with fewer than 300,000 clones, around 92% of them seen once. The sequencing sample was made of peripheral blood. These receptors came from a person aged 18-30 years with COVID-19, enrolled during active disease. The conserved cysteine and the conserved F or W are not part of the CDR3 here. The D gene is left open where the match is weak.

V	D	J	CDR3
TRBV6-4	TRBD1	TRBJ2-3	ASSPGQDTDTQY
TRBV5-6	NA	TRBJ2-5	ASSLRGFQETQY
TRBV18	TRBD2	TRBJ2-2	ASSQGLAGPNTGELF
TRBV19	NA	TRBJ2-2	ASRASPNTGELF
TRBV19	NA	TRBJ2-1	ASSMLSEQF
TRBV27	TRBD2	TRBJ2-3	ASRRTSGPDTQY
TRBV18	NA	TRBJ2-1	ASSPISPIYNEQF
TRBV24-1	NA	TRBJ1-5	ATSDWEGQPQH
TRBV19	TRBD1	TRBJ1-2	ASAGTGSYGYT
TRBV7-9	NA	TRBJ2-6	ASSRPGAGANVLT
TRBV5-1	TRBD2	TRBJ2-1	ASRTGTSNEQF
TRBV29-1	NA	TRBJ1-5	SVEGDDSNQPQH
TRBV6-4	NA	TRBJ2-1	ASSFRPSSYNEQF
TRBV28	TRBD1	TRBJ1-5	ASSRQGGNQPQH
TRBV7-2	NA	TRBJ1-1	ASSRRDALEAF
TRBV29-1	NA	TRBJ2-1	SATINEQF
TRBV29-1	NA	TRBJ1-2	SVEERGLRGYT